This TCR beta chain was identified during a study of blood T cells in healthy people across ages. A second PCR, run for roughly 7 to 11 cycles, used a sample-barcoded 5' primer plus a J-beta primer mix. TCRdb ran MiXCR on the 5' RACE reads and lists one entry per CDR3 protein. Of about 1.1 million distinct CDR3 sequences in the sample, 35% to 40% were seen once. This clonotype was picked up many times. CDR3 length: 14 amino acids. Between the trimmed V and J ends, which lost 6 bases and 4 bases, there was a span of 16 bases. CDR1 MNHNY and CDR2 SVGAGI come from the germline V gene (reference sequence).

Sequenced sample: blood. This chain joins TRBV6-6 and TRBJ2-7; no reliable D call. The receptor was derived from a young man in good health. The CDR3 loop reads CASSLEQSLYEQYF. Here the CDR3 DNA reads TGTGCCAGCAGCCTAGAGCAGAGCCTATACGAGCAGTACTTC.